Each of the 10 T cell receptor beta chains below was sequenced from the same sample in a study of blood T cell repertoires in COVID-19. Assay: immunoSEQ multiplex PCR; the TCRdb copy retains only in-frame clones and omits some. The repertoire has 300,000 to 400,000 clones, 88% of them found once; the top ten carry over 0.9%. The sequenced material came from PBMCs or T cells enriched from blood (not recorded which). These receptors came from a woman aged 30 to 39 with acute COVID-19.

CDR3 sequence reads: CASSLVPTSGRYEQYF. CDR3 DNA: TGTGCCAGCAGCTTGGTTCCGACTAGCGGCCGCTACGAGCAGTACTTC. The chain is built from TRBV5-4 and TRBJ2-7; TRBD2 matches at 9 bases. With 0 bases clipped from V and 3 bases from J, the junction kept 7 bases outside the gene matches. The CDR3 length is 16 residues. Looked up from germline, CDR1 is SGHNT and CDR2 is YYREEE (reference sequence).

This clone was counted a few times. CDR3 in amino acids: CSARTGSYNEQFF. The CDR3 DNA reads as TGCAGCGCCCGGACAGGTTCCTACAATGAGCAGTTCTTC. The V call is TRBV29-1, the J call TRBJ2-1; TRBD1 matches 7 bases. V lost 7 bases, J lost 1 base, and 4 bases stayed unmatched. In germline, CDR1 is SQVTM, CDR2 ANQGSEA. CDR3 size: 13 residues.

The rearrangement links TRBV10-1 to TRBJ2-7; 9 bases are shared with TRBD1. Germline CDR1 WNHNN, CDR2 SYGVQD (reference sequence). Trimming removed 4 bases from V and 2 bases from J; junction bases left unmatched: 9. CDR3 length equals 16 residues. The CDR3 region is CASSGGPGQGPYEQYF. The CDR3, as DNA: TGCGCCAGCAGTGGAGGGCCGGGACAGGGACCCTACGAGCAGTACTTC.

The chain couples TRBV3-1 (or the pseudogene TRBV3-2) to TRBJ2-5, with 7 bases fitting TRBD2. CDR3 length equals 15 residues. Germline lookup yields CDR1 LGHDT and CDR2 YNNKEL (reference sequence). V was clipped by 4 bases and J by 5 bases; unmatched bases: 10. The DNA for the CDR3 is TGTGCCAGCAGCCGCGGAACGGGGGGAGGGGAGACCCAGTACTTC. Its translation: CASSRGTGGGETQYF.

This rearrangement joins TRBV12-3 or TRBV12-4 to TRBJ2-3; D is ambiguous. CDR3 size: 12 residues. Trimming shortened V by 8 bases and J by 4 bases, and 10 bases separated the two germline ends. The CDR3 DNA sequence: TGTGCCAGCCGCCGGTCGGCAGATACGCAGTATTTT. Translated: CASRRSADTQYF.

The chain employs TRBV3-1 (or the pseudogene TRBV3-2) and TRBJ2-7; 7 nucleotides match TRBD1. There are 17 residues in the CDR3. V shed 1 base and J 7 bases; nucleotides not matched to a gene: 16. The germline V gene has CDR1 LGHDT and CDR2 YNNKEL (reference sequence). The CDR3 nucleotides read TGTGCCAGCAGCCAAGTTGGGCAGGGGGTGCTCCTTTGGGAGCAGTACTTC. Amino acid sequence: CASSQVGQGVLLWEQYF.

The genes are TRBV6-5 and TRBJ1-1; D might be TRBD1 (6 bases). Trimming took 6 bases from V and 5 from J, leaving 10 bases between them. Germline CDR1 MNHEY, CDR2 SVGAGI. This CDR3 contains 12 residues. The CDR3 loop reads CASRTGLTEAFF. Written as DNA, the CDR3 is TGTGCCAGCAGGACAGGTCTAACTGAAGCTTTCTTT.

This sequence joins TRBV12-3 or TRBV12-4 and TRBJ2-1, with D hard to call. Trimming removed 3 bases at V and 4 bases at J, with 4 bases between. The CDR3 consists of 12 residues. The CDR3 coding sequence is TGTGCCAGCAGTTTCGGTTACAATGAGCAGTTCTTC. This gives the protein CASSFGYNEQFF.

The genes are TRBV24-1 and TRBJ2-1; 10 bases map to TRBD1. The CDR3 spans 18 residues. Germline V CDR1 and CDR2: KGHDR, SFDVKD. The V segment lost 1 base and the J segment 6 bases; nucleotides outside the gene matches: 11. The CDR3 sequence: CATSDFSGTGAMLNEQFF. CDR3 DNA: TGTGCCACCAGTGATTTTTCCGGGACAGGGGCTATGCTCAATGAGCAGTTCTTC.

The V call is TRBV7-2, the J call TRBJ1-5; D unresolved. Germline V gives CDR1 SGHTA, CDR2 FQGNSA. The CDR3 is 14 residues long. V dropped 1 base and J dropped 5 bases, with 9 bases sitting between them. CDR3 bases: TGTGCCAGCAGCTTAGGGGTCGCGGATCAGCCCCAGCATTTT. It yields the protein CASSLGVADQPQHF.